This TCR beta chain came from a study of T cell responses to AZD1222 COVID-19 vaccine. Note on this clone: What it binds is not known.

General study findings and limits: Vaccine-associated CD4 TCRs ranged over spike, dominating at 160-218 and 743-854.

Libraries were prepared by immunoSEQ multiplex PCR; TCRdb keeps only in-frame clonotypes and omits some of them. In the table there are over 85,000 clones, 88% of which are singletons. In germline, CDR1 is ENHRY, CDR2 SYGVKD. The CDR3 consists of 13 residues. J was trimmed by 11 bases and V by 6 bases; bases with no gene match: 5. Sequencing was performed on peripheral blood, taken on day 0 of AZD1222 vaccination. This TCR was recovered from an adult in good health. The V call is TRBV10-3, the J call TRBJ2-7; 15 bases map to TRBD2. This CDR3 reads CAISPGLAGGEYF. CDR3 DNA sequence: TGTGCCATCAGCCCGGGACTAGCGGGAGGCGAGTACTTC.